This T cell receptor (beta chain) was recovered during a study of OX40 agonist ivuxolimab in advanced cancers. Trimming pared 3 bases from V and 7 bases from J, leaving 18 bases between. The CDR3 is 15 amino acids. Germline CDR1 and CDR2: KGHSH and LQKENI. The table came from immunoSEQ multiplex PCR; TCRdb's copy has only in-frame clones and leaves some out. The data hold about 67,000 clones, with approximately 84% observed a single time. The receptor was derived from an adult with an advanced solid tumor such as melanoma, head and neck, liver or kidney cancer. The rearrangement links TRBV18 to TRBJ1-1, with TRBD1 as a possible D gene (6 bases). Sequences were derived from CD4+ or CD8+ T cells sorted from blood, sampled in a trial of the OX40 agonist ivuxolimab. The CDR3 DNA follows: TGTGCCAGCTCACCGTCCGGGACAACCCCTATTGAAGCTTTCTTT. This translates into CASSPSGTTPIEAFF.